This is a list of T cell receptor beta chains from one sample in a study of blood T cell repertoires in COVID-19. The table came from immunoSEQ multiplex PCR; TCRdb's copy has only in-frame clones and leaves some out. The sample shows around 190,000 clones, roughly 80% of them seen only once. Specimen: peripheral blood. The source of these receptors is a woman in her forties or fifties with acute or convalescent COVID-19. Both conserved end residues are part of each CDR3. Each record gives: J gene, V gene, D gene, clone size, CDR3 protein, CDR3 DNA. D genes are given only for firm matches. The size field is filled for only some rows; it gives once, few, many or a size class.

>TRBJ2-2|TRBV11-3|NA|once
CASSLRQVSGTGELFF
TGTGCCAGCAGCTTAAGACAGGTCTCGGGGACCGGGGAGCTGTTTTTT
>TRBJ2-1|TRBV6-5|TRBD1|NA
CASSYGQEKFHEQFF
TGTGCCAGCAGTTACGGACAGGAAAAGTTCCATGAGCAGTTCTTC
>TRBJ1-6|TRBV9|NA|NA
CASSVQGYNSPLHF
TGTGCCAGCAGCGTGCAGGGTTATAATTCACCCCTCCACTTT
>TRBJ1-2|TRBV30|NA|few
CAARQSANYGYTF
TGTGCCGCCCGACAGTCAGCTAACTATGGCTACACCTTC
>TRBJ1-6|TRBV5-1|NA|once
CASSLGDFSSYNSPLHF
TGCGCCAGCAGCTTGGGGGACTTTAGCTCCTATAATTCACCCCTCCACTTT
>TRBJ2-7|TRBV19|TRBD1|NA
CASSSKTGSEQYF
TGTGCCAGTAGTTCCAAGACAGGGTCCGAGCAGTACTTC
>TRBJ1-6|TRBV9|TRBD1|few
CASSVSGQGRGNSPLHF
TGTGCCAGCAGCGTTAGCGGACAGGGACGGGGAAATTCACCCCTCCACTTT
>TRBJ1-1|TRBV19|TRBD1|few
CASSTGQGNTEAFF
TGTGCCAGTAGTACCGGACAGGGGAACACTGAAGCTTTCTTT
>TRBJ2-1|TRBV7-6|TRBD2|NA
CASSALAGAYNEQFF
TGTGCCAGCAGCGCACTAGCGGGAGCCTACAATGAGCAGTTCTTC
>TRBJ2-3|TRBV7-2|NA|NA
CASSPRAPDTQYF
TGTGCCAGCAGCCCGAGAGCCCCAGATACGCAGTATTTT
>TRBJ1-6|TRBV10-3|NA|NA
CAIRKESSYNSPLHF
TGTGCCATCAGAAAGGAGAGCTCCTATAATTCACCCCTCCACTTT
>TRBJ1-6|TRBV6-5|TRBD1|many
CASRPTGVRNSPLHF
TGTGCCAGCAGACCCACAGGGGTACGTAATTCACCCCTCCACTTT
>TRBJ1-1|TRBV18|NA|NA
CASSPGGFAEAFF
TGTGCCAGCTCACCAGGGGGCTTCGCTGAAGCTTTCTTT
>TRBJ1-5|TRBV6-2/TRBV6-3|NA|NA
CASSYSSGSYSNQPQHF
TGTGCCAGCAGTTACTCGTCAGGATCGTATAGCAATCAGCCCCAGCATTTT
>TRBJ2-4|TRBV5-1|TRBD2|NA
CASSSNPSGKNIQYF
TGCGCCAGCAGCTCGAACCCTAGCGGAAAAAACATTCAGTACTTC
>TRBJ2-7|TRBV6-5|TRBD2|NA
CASSYSGLNEQYF
TGTGCCAGCAGTTACTCGGGACTAAACGAGCAGTACTTC
>TRBJ1-2|TRBV27|TRBD1|NA
CASSSMDRAHYGYTF
TGTGCCAGCAGTTCAATGGACAGGGCCCACTATGGCTACACCTTC
>TRBJ1-1|TRBV27|NA|many
CASSRNRETEAFF
TGTGCCAGCAGTCGCAACAGGGAAACTGAAGCTTTCTTT
>TRBJ2-1|TRBV5-1|TRBD2|once
CASSPPVTSGGTDEQFF
TGCGCCAGCAGCCCACCCGTTACTAGCGGGGGGACCGATGAGCAGTTCTTC
>TRBJ1-4|TRBV27|TRBD1|NA
CASSLWGDRLFF
TGTGCCAGCAGTTTATGGGGGGACAGACTGTTTTTT
>TRBJ1-1|TRBV18|NA|NA
CASSPVARNTEAFF
TGTGCCAGCTCACCAGTAGCCAGGAACACTGAAGCTTTCTTT
>TRBJ2-7|TRBV9|NA|once
CASSVESGGRYEQYF
TGTGCCAGCAGCGTAGAATCAGGGGGGAGGTACGAGCAGTACTTC
>TRBJ2-7|TRBV28|TRBD2|NA
CASSSLGLAGTEQYF
TGTGCCAGCAGTTCGTTGGGACTAGCGGGAACTGAGCAGTACTTC
>TRBJ2-1|TRBV6-2/TRBV6-3|NA|once
CASSGGTPYVQFF
TGTGCCAGCAGTGGGGGGACCCCCTACGTGCAGTTCTTC
>TRBJ2-7|TRBV29-1|NA|once
CSVVRIDSSLKEQYF
TGCAGCGTTGTCCGAATAGACAGTTCCCTAAAAGAGCAGTACTTC
>TRBJ1-1|TRBV18|TRBD1|once
CASSPTGANTEAFF
TGTGCCAGCTCACCGACAGGGGCCAACACTGAAGCTTTCTTT
>TRBJ1-5|TRBV4-1|NA|once
CASSPEEESNQPQHF
TGCGCCAGCAGTCCGGAGGAGGAAAGCAATCAGCCCCAGCATTTT
>TRBJ2-7|TRBV5-1|TRBD2|NA
CASSLRLAGFYEQYF
TGCGCCAGCAGCTTAAGACTAGCGGGGTTCTACGAGCAGTACTTC
>TRBJ2-7|TRBV7-2|TRBD2|NA
CASSLAGGYGYEQYF
TGTGCCAGCAGCTTAGCGGGGGGGTATGGTTACGAGCAGTACTTC
>TRBJ1-2|TRBV18|TRBD1|NA
CASSTSLAGTAYGYTF
TGTGCCAGCTCAACATCCTTGGCAGGGACAGCCTATGGCTACACCTTC
>TRBJ1-1|TRBV19|NA|NA
CASSIDGLKNTEAFF
TGTGCCAGTAGTATAGATGGACTAAAGAACACTGAAGCTTTCTTT
>TRBJ2-1|TRBV10-3|NA|NA
CAISLAGTEQFF
TGTGCCATCAGCCTCGCGGGAACTGAGCAGTTCTTC
>TRBJ1-5|TRBV2|NA|NA
CASSGQSYQPQHF
TGTGCCAGCAGTGGACAGTCGTATCAGCCCCAGCATTTT
>TRBJ2-3|TRBV5-1|NA|NA
CASRHSEMPRSYTDTQYF
TGCGCCAGCAGACATTCCGAAATGCCGAGGTCGTACACAGATACGCAGTATTTT
>TRBJ1-5|TRBV30|TRBD1|NA
CAWGTGVKIQPQHF
TGTGCCTGGGGAACAGGGGTAAAAATTCAGCCCCAGCATTTT
>TRBJ2-1|TRBV18|TRBD2|NA
CASSSDGYTSGRYNEQFF
TGTGCCAGCAGCTCAGATGGATATACTAGCGGGAGATACAATGAGCAGTTCTTC
>TRBJ2-1|TRBV24-1|NA|NA
CATSDLRTARHEQFF
TGTGCCACCAGTGATCTCCGGACAGCCAGACATGAGCAGTTCTTC
>TRBJ2-7|TRBV7-2|TRBD1|NA
CASSLVSGTGYREQYF
TGTGCCAGCAGCTTAGTGAGCGGGACAGGGTACCGCGAGCAGTACTTC
>TRBJ2-7|TRBV2|TRBD2|NA
CASKAGWSSYEQYF
TGTGCCAGCAAAGCGGGATGGTCCTCCTACGAGCAGTACTTC
>TRBJ2-5|TRBV24-1|NA|NA
CATSDPTGYQETQYF
TGTGCCACCAGTGATCCGACGGGGTACCAAGAGACCCAGTACTTC
>TRBJ2-7|TRBV5-5|TRBD1|NA
CASRRQGYEQYF
TGTGCCAGCAGACGACAGGGTTACGAGCAGTACTTC
>TRBJ1-1|TRBV6-4|NA|NA
CASSGGTGEAFF
TGTGCCAGCAGTGGCGGGACGGGTGAAGCTTTCTTT
>TRBJ1-4|TRBV30|TRBD1|NA
CAWSVRRGGPGTNEKLFF
TGTGCCTGGAGTGTAAGAAGAGGGGGCCCAGGAACTAATGAAAAACTGTTTTTT
>TRBJ1-6|TRBV5-5|TRBD1|NA
CASSLGGQGTSPLHF
TGTGCCAGCAGCTTGGGGGGACAGGGGACTTCACCCCTCCACTTT
>TRBJ2-1|TRBV7-7|TRBD2|NA
CASSRTSGYNEQFF
TGTGCTAGCAGCCGAACTAGCGGGTACAATGAGCAGTTCTTC
>TRBJ1-4|TRBV7-2|TRBD1|NA
CASAPQGITDEKLFF
TGTGCCAGCGCTCCACAGGGGATAACGGATGAAAAACTGTTTTTT
>TRBJ2-7|TRBV7-9|TRBD2|NA
CASSTLSGSLPSYEQYF
TGTGCCAGCAGCACCCTCAGCGGGAGTCTACCCTCCTACGAGCAGTACTTC
>TRBJ1-4|TRBV6-5|TRBD1|NA
CASSYSGTGGVEKLFF
TGTGCCAGCAGTTACTCCGGGACAGGGGGGGTTGAAAAACTGTTTTTT
>TRBJ1-3|TRBV7-6|NA|once
CASSPRDTSSGNTIYF
TGTGCCAGCAGCCCTCGGGACACTAGCTCTGGAAACACCATATATTTT
>TRBJ1-4|TRBV28|TRBD1|NA
CASRGQGASDEKLFF
TGTGCCAGCAGAGGACAGGGGGCGTCGGATGAAAAACTGTTTTTT
>TRBJ2-3|TRBV6-5|NA|NA
CASSYSAGLTTDTQYF
TGTGCCAGCAGTTACTCAGCGGGTCTGACTACAGATACGCAGTATTTT